This record concerns one T cell receptor (beta chain) sequence. The target antigen is unknown. The data are from a study of shared clonotypes between healthy human individuals. Study summary: The study enrolled a couple of women and three men aged 18 to 49. Study-level results: How much donors shared clonotypes was expected to be affected by sequencing depth. The generation probabilities recorded for non-shared clonotypes fell below those of clonotypes shared by all four donors.

Profiling relied on immunoSEQ multiplex PCR, and the TCRdb table lists in-frame clones only, not all of them. The sample has more than 400,000 clones; about 96% are singletons. The CDR3 has 18 amino acids. The sequenced sample consisted of naive CD4+ T cells sorted from blood. Described subset: CD45RA+ positively selected. The chain employs TRBV21-1 and TRBJ1-5; the DNA was not compared with TRBD1, the D call given in the table. TRBV21-1 has pseudogene status. The receptor was derived from a woman in her thirties in good health. This CDR3 reads CASSMRGQYIYSNQPQHF. The CDR3 DNA reads TGTGCCAGCAGCATGAGGGGACAGTATATTTATAGCAATCAGCCCCAGCATTTT.